These T cell receptor beta chains were read from a single sample in a study of blood T cells in healthy people across ages. TCRdb reanalysed the 5' RACE reads using MiXCR and keeps one entry per CDR3 protein. The sample carries 870,000 or so distinct CDR3 sequences, about 28% recorded once. The sequenced sample was blood. These receptor sequences come from an elderly woman in good health. The CDR3 runs from the conserved cysteine through the conserved F or W. Fields, in order: V gene, J gene, clone size, CDR3 length, D gene, CDR3 DNA, CDR3 protein. A D gene is named only where the DNA matches it firmly. The listing skips clone size in some rows; elsewhere it reads once, few, many or a size class.

>TRBV12-3/TRBV12-4|TRBJ2-3|few|15|NA
TGTGCCAGCAGTTTAGGGGGGTGGTCCACAGATACGCAGTATTTT
CASSLGGWSTDTQYF
>TRBV3-1|TRBJ2-5|NA|16|NA
TGTGCCAGCAGCCAAGGTGACGGGGGCGACCAAGAGACCCAGTACTTC
CASSQGDGGDQETQYF
>TRBV6-6|TRBJ1-5|many|14|NA
TGTGCCAGCAATCTGGGCGAGAAGAATCAGCCCCAGCATTTT
CASNLGEKNQPQHF
>TRBV18|TRBJ1-1|NA|13|NA
TGTGCCAGCTCACCGCAGGGTTTTGCTGAAGCTTTCTTT
CASSPQGFAEAFF
>TRBV21-1|TRBJ2-7|NA|12|NA
TGTGCCAGCAGCAGATTCCTCTACGAGCAGTACTTC
CASSRFLYEQYF
>TRBV9|TRBJ2-4|NA|18|NA
TGTGCCAGCAGCGTAGGAGTGGGTCAGAGTTTAGCCGAAAACATTCAGTACTTC
CASSVGVGQSLAENIQYF
>TRBV5-1|TRBJ1-2|many|13|NA
TGCGCCAGCAGCTTGGATCCGGTGTATGGCTACACCTTC
CASSLDPVYGYTF
>TRBV12-3/TRBV12-4|TRBJ1-4|few|13|NA
TGTGCCAGCAGCCGTACGACTAATGAAAAACTGTTTTTT
CASSRTTNEKLFF
>TRBV24-1|TRBJ2-5|NA|17|NA
TGTGCCACCAGTGATAAACGGGGGGCCTGGTACCAAGAGACCCAGTACTTC
CATSDKRGAWYQETQYF
>TRBV5-1|TRBJ1-4|many|14|NA
TGCGCCAGCAGCTCCTCGGGGGCGGGTGAAAAACTGTTTTTT
CASSSSGAGEKLFF
>TRBV27|TRBJ1-2|few|14|NA
TGTGCCAGCGGTTTAGACCGGAACAGGGCTGGCTACACCTTC
CASGLDRNRAGYTF
>TRBV20-1|TRBJ1-5|many|18|TRBD1
TGCAGTGCTGCCTCCGGGACAGCCATTCCTTATAGCAATCAGCCCCAGCATTTT
CSAASGTAIPYSNQPQHF
>TRBV7-2|TRBJ2-1|many|14|TRBD2
TGTGCCAGCAGCGTAGTTGGGGGGGACAATGAGCAGTTCTTC
CASSVVGGDNEQFF
>TRBV20-1|TRBJ2-7|NA|16|NA
TGCAGTGCTAGAGATCTTCGGTGGGGGAAGGACTACGAGCAGTACTTC
CSARDLRWGKDYEQYF
>TRBV5-1|TRBJ2-5|NA|14|NA
TGCGCCAGCAACCACGGACAGTTACGAGAGACCCAGTACTTC
CASNHGQLRETQYF
>TRBV25-1|TRBJ2-1|many|14|TRBD2
TGTGCCAGCAGTGCGGCGGGGGGGCACAATGAGCAGTTCTTC
CASSAAGGHNEQFF
>TRBV12-3/TRBV12-4|TRBJ1-5|many|12|NA
TGTGCCAGCAGCCCCACTCGACAGCCCCAGCATTTT
CASSPTRQPQHF
>TRBV7-2|TRBJ2-1|many|16|NA
TGTGCCAGCAGCCAGCCGCGGAAGGGGAGAGACAATGAGCAGTTCTTC
CASSQPRKGRDNEQFF
>TRBV3-1|TRBJ2-1|many|14|TRBD1
TGTGCCAGCAGCCAAGTGGGACAGAGAAATGAGCAGTTCTTC
CASSQVGQRNEQFF
>TRBV5-6|TRBJ2-3|few|15|NA
TGTGCCAGCAGCTTGGGCGGTCGGGTTTCAGATACGCAGTATTTT
CASSLGGRVSDTQYF
>TRBV20-1|TRBJ2-3|NA|14|TRBD2
TGCAGTGCCCTACGGGGGGGCGGCACAGATACGCAGTATTTT
CSALRGGGTDTQYF
>TRBV28|TRBJ2-7|few|16|NA
TGTGCCAGCAGTACAAGGGGCCTATTTTCGCCCTACGAGCAGTACTTC
CASSTRGLFSPYEQYF
>TRBV7-2|TRBJ2-7|NA|14|NA
TGTGCCAGCAGCTCCTTTCCGGGCTCCTACGAGCAGTACTTC
CASSSFPGSYEQYF
>TRBV27|TRBJ2-3|many|13|TRBD2
TGTGCCAGCGGGACTAGCAACACAGATACGCAGTATTTT
CASGTSNTDTQYF
>TRBV7-2|TRBJ2-7|NA|16|NA
TGTGCCTGCAGCTTACGGATGACCCTCCGGGCGGACGAGCAGTACTTC
CACSLRMTLRADEQYF
>TRBV9|TRBJ2-2|NA|17|TRBD1
TGTGCCAGCAGCGTAGCTCCTCGGGGACAGGGAACCGGGGAGCTGTTTTTT
CASSVAPRGQGTGELFF
>TRBV6-6|TRBJ2-7|NA|13|NA
TGTGCCAGCAGTTACGACAGCCCCTACGAGCAGTACTTC
CASSYDSPYEQYF
>TRBV6-2/TRBV6-3|TRBJ1-5|many|15|TRBD1
TGTGCCAGCAGGCGGACAGGGATGGGCAATCAGCCCCAGCATTTT
CASRRTGMGNQPQHF
>TRBV6-6|TRBJ2-2|NA|17|TRBD2
TGTGCCAGCAGTTACTCACCAGGGACTAGCGGTTCGGGGGAGCTGTTTTTT
CASSYSPGTSGSGELFF
>TRBV2|TRBJ1-5|few|16|NA
TGTGCCAGCACGGCAGTCCAGGGTGCGGGCAATCAGCCCCAGCATTTT
CASTAVQGAGNQPQHF
>TRBV19|TRBJ2-3|few|15|TRBD1
TGTGCCAGTACTTGGACAGGGGGCAGCACAGATACGCAGTATTTT
CASTWTGGSTDTQYF
>TRBV10-3|TRBJ2-7|few|11|NA
TGTGCCATCAGTGGAAAGTACGGGCAGTACTTC
CAISGKYGQYF
>TRBV12-3/TRBV12-4|TRBJ1-2|few|16|NA
TGTGCCAGCAGTTTACAAGGTAACGGGAGAAACTATGGCTACACCTTC
CASSLQGNGRNYGYTF
>TRBV11-2|TRBJ1-1|few|19|TRBD1
TGTGCCAGCAGCTTAGATCTACGGGACAGACTTGTCATGAACACTGAAGCTTTCTTT
CASSLDLRDRLVMNTEAFF
>TRBV18|TRBJ2-7|NA|15|NA
TGTGCCAGCTCACCAGATAACAGGTACTCCTACGAGCAGTACTTC
CASSPDNRYSYEQYF
>TRBV5-1|TRBJ1-4|few|16|TRBD1
TGCGCCAGCAGCAAGGGACAGGGAGCAACTAATGAAAAACTGTTTTTT
CASSKGQGATNEKLFF
>TRBV7-2|TRBJ2-7|few|14|TRBD1
TGTGCCAGCAGCCTCGGACAGGGATACAATGAGCAGTACTTC
CASSLGQGYNEQYF